The 24 T cell receptor beta chains in this list originate from one sample, sequenced in a study of CD8+CD57+ T cells in acquired aplastic anemia. Genomic DNA constituted the template upon which TCR beta VDJ and CDR3 profiling was performed. Using its own MiXCR run on the reads, TCRdb lists one record per CDR3 protein. Here the sample spans under 200,000 distinct CDR3 sequences, less than 60% being singletons. The patients chosen for sequencing had shown expansion of CD8+CD57+ cells (detected by flow cytometry). Material for sequencing was sorted CD4+, CD8+, or CD8+CD57+ T cells (not recorded which) from PBMCs. These receptors all come from a human donor with aplastic anemia.

Remarks on this clonotype: An end of the junction differs from the germline gene, which may be a read error. The rearrangement links TRBV6-1 to TRBJ2-7; D might be TRBD1 or TRBD2, each matching 5 bases. Germline assignment: CDR1 MNHNS and CDR2 SASEGT. The CDR3 sequence is 13 residues long. CDR3 DNA: TGTGCCAGCAGGGCCGGGACCTCCGACGAGCAGTACTTC. The encoded protein is CASRAGTSDEQYF.

This clonotype has a count of ten or more. The chain is built from TRBV24-1 and TRBJ2-2; 11 positions match TRBD1. From germline, CDR1 is KGHDR and CDR2 SFDVKD. The trim removed 3 bases at V and 6 bases at J, leaving 8 bases unmatched. The CDR3 has 17 amino acids. CDR3 in DNA: TGTGCCACCAGTGATCCTGGACAGGGGGCCATTGCCGGGGAGCTGTTTTTT. This sequence encodes CATSDPGQGAIAGELFF.

J is TRBJ2-3 and V is TRBV10-3, with 7 bases that match TRBD2. The CDR3 loop spans 14 amino acids. Trimming removed 6 bases from V and 5 bases from J; junction bases left unmatched: 8. CDR1 and CDR2 from the germline V gene are ENHRY and SYGVKD. This CDR3 is CAISPPGGGDTQYF. The CDR3 nucleotides are TGTGCCATCAGCCCCCCGGGAGGAGGAGATACGCAGTATTTT.

This clonotype has a handful of counts. With a much larger clone just one base away, this may be a read error. This chain uses TRBV20-1 with TRBJ2-1, with a weak D call TRBD2 (6 bases). The CDR3 has 14 amino acids. Germline-derived CDR1 and CDR2 are DFQATT and SNEGSKA (reference sequence). Between the trimmed V and J ends, which lost 6 bases and 5 bases, there was a span of 17 bases. The CDR3: CSAYRGSGDNEQFF. CDR3 nucleotide sequence: TGCAGTGCCTACCGGGGGTCGGGGGACAATGAGCAGTTCTTC.

This clonotype was detected ten times or more. This sequence joins TRBV9 and TRBJ1-2, with 8 positions matching TRBD1. Germline V lookup: CDR1 SGDLS, CDR2 YYNGEE. With 4 bases clipped from V and 4 bases from J, the junction kept 3 bases outside the gene matches. This CDR3 spans 13 amino acids. CDR3 bases: TGTGCCAGCAGCCAAGGGACAGGCTATGGCTACACCTTC. Protein product: CASSQGTGYGYTF.

The chain recombines TRBV6-1 with TRBJ1-3, with D possibly being TRBD1 (6 bases). This CDR3 spans 18 amino acids. The germline V gene encodes CDR1 MNHNS and CDR2 SASEGT. V lost 0 bases and J lost 4, with 19 bases in between. In DNA, the CDR3 is TGTGCCAGCAGTGAAGCGCTTTGGGTGCAGGGGACGGGAAACACCATATATTTT. It codes for CASSEALWVQGTGNTIYF.

The sample holds many counts of this clonotype. The chain has TRBV7-9 and TRBJ1-3; TRBD1 agrees at 8 bases. V lost 8 bases to trimming and J lost 2 bases; unmatched junction nucleotides: 5. CDR1 is SEHNR, CDR2 FQNEAQ, per germline (reference sequence). The CDR3 runs 14 residues. CDR3 bases: TGTGCCAGCCGATCGGACAGGGCTGGAAACACCATATATTTT. It codes for CASRSDRAGNTIYF.

The rearrangement joins TRBV24-1 to TRBJ2-3; D assignment may be TRBD1 or TRBD2 (5 bases each). Trimming took 5 bases from V and 1 from J, leaving 9 bases between them. Germline V CDR1 and CDR2: KGHDR, SFDVKD. The length of the CDR3 is 14 residues. As DNA, the CDR3 is TGTGCCACCAGTGGAGGGACGGGCACAGATACGCAGTATTTT. Protein: CATSGGTGTDTQYF.

Worth noting for this clonotype: One junction end does not reproduce the germline sequence, and a read error may be involved. The chain couples TRBV7-3 to TRBJ2-3; possible D gene TRBD1, 7 bases. CDR3 length equals 16 residues. Germline CDR1 SGHTA, CDR2 FQGTGA. The chain's CDR3 is CAGSLAPGGSTDTQYF. The CDR3 DNA reads as TGTGCCGGCAGCTTAGCCCCAGGGGGGTCGACAGATACGCAGTATTTT.

This clonotype showed up just a few times. The chain couples TRBV7-9 to TRBJ1-6, with TRBD1 matching over 8 bases. This CDR3 contains 14 residues. The ends lost 6 bases at V and 15 bases at J; junction bases unmatched: 13. Germline V CDR1 and CDR2: SEHNR, FQNEAQ (reference sequence). This chain's CDR3 is CASSPTMTGVDLHF. The DNA for the CDR3 is TGTGCCAGCAGTCCAACAATGACAGGGGTAGACCTCCACTTT.

The chain recombines TRBV24-1 with TRBJ2-1; a possible D gene is TRBD2 (5 bases). This CDR3 region has 15 residues. V was pared by 11 bases and J by 5 bases, with 21 bases between. Germline CDR1 and CDR2: KGHDR and SFDVKD. CDR3 bases: TGTGCCAGCTCCCCGTCAGTTACGGGGAACAATGAGCAGTTCTTC. This translates into CASSPSVTGNNEQFF.

This chain connects TRBV25-1 to TRBJ2-1, with D uncertain. Trimming removed 4 bases at V and 5 bases at J, with 9 bases between. CDR3 length: 13 amino acids. CDR1 and CDR2 from the germline V gene are MGHDK and SYGVNS. The CDR3 DNA is TGTGCCAGCAGTGCGGGTACCCACAATGAGCAGTTCTTC. It translates to CASSAGTHNEQFF.

The chain employs TRBV25-1 and TRBJ1-1; TRBD1 matches at 8 bases. The CDR3 sequence is 14 residues long. Losses at the gene ends were 5 bases for V and 3 bases for J; bases not matched to a gene: 5. In germline, CDR1 is MGHDK, CDR2 SYGVNS. CDR3 in amino acids: CASSKTGVDTEAFF. CDR3 DNA sequence: TGTGCCAGCAGTAAGACAGGGGTCGACACTGAAGCTTTCTTT.

The chain is built from TRBV24-1 and TRBJ2-2, with D maybe TRBD2 (6 bases). The germline CDR1 and CDR2 sequences are KGHDR and SFDVKD. Between the trimmed V and J ends, which lost 5 bases and 3 bases, there was a span of 12 bases. CDR3 length: 15 amino acids. CDR3 sequence reads: CATSAGEYDTGELFF. The CDR3 DNA reads TGTGCCACCAGTGCGGGGGAGTATGACACCGGGGAGCTGTTTTTT.

This chain connects TRBV2 to TRBJ2-7, with 7 bases that match TRBD1. Unmatched junction bases numbered 11, after V lost 6 bases and J lost 3 bases. This CDR3 region has 15 residues. Looked up from germline, CDR1 is SNHLY and CDR2 is FYNNEI. CDR3 region: CASSQHDRAVYEQYF. For the CDR3, the DNA is TGTGCCAGCAGCCAACATGACAGGGCTGTCTACGAGCAGTACTTC.

The CDR3 region is CASTSFLTNEKLFF. The CDR3 region has the DNA TGTGCCAGCACCTCGTTCCTAACTAATGAAAAACTGTTTTTT. V gene TRBV2 combines with J gene TRBJ1-4; D ambiguous. The germline V gene encodes CDR1 SNHLY and CDR2 FYNNEI. The length of the CDR3 is 14 residues. V dropped 7 bases and J dropped 1 base, with 10 bases sitting between them. The complete variable domain, with remaining parts taken from reference TRBV2 and TRBJ1-4, reads EPEVTQTPSHQVTQMGQEVILRCVPISNHLYFYWYRQILGQKVEFLVSFYNNEISEKSEIFDDQFSVERPDGSNFTLKIRSTKLEDSAMYFCASTSFLTNEKLFFGSGTQLSVL.

In its sample, this clonotype was seen many times. The chain has TRBV19 and TRBJ2-5, with TRBD2 identical over 9 bases. The CDR3 totals 18 residues. Germline values: CDR1 LNHDA, CDR2 SQIVND (reference sequence). V lost 2 bases, J lost 1 base, and 11 bases stayed unmatched. The CDR3 DNA reads TGTGCCAGTAGTATACCCCGAGGGCTAGCGGGATTCCAAGAGACCCAGTACTTC. This codes for CASSIPRGLAGFQETQYF.

For this clonotype: A much larger clone differs from this one at a single base, so this may be a read error. J is TRBJ2-2 and V is TRBV9; 14 bases agree with TRBD2. CDR1 and CDR2 (germline): SGDLS, YYNGEE. The V gene end was trimmed by 2 bases and the J gene end by 6 bases; junction bases not matched to a gene: 6. This CDR3 spans 17 amino acids. The CDR3 loop reads CASSVGLAGEVAGELFF. DNA for the CDR3: TGTGCCAGCAGCGTGGGACTAGCGGGAGAGGTGGCCGGGGAGCTGTTTTTT.

The chain combines TRBV7-3 with TRBJ1-2; TRBD1 agrees at 8 bases. Germline V gene sequence: CDR1 SGHTA, CDR2 FQGTGA. CDR3 length equals 15 residues. Trimming took 5 bases from V and 0 from J; bases not matched to a gene: 5. The CDR3 spells CASSPKDRANYGYTF. The CDR3, as DNA: TGTGCCAGCAGCCCGAAGGACAGGGCTAACTATGGCTACACCTTC.

This clonotype occurred many times. The gene calls are TRBV9 and TRBJ2-3; D unclear. Trimming pared 3 bases from V and 2 bases from J, leaving 16 bases between. This CDR3 is 16 amino acids long. CDR1 is SGDLS, CDR2 YYNGEE, per germline. CDR3 amino acids: CASSARVTPNTDTQYF. The CDR3 DNA is TGTGCCAGCAGCGCCCGCGTAACCCCCAACACAGATACGCAGTATTTT.

This chain links TRBV18 with TRBJ1-5, with D maybe TRBD1 (6 bases). CDR3 length: 16 amino acids. Germline CDR1 is KGHSH and CDR2 is LQKENI. V gave up 0 bases and J gave up 1 base, with 10 bases separating them. CDR3 sequence reads: CASSPPGDRSNQPQHF. The CDR3 nucleotides read TGTGCCAGCTCACCACCGGGCGACAGGAGCAATCAGCCCCAGCATTTT.

This clonotype was detected many times. The V call is TRBV4-2, the J call TRBJ2-5; TRBD2 matches at 8 bases. Germline CDR1 and CDR2: LGHNA and YNFKEQ. V shed 0 bases, J shed 2 bases, and the junction held 5 bases outside the gene matches. CDR3 length: 16 amino acids. The CDR3 region is CASSQDWVAGQETQYF. CDR3 sequence (DNA): TGTGCCAGCAGCCAAGATTGGGTAGCGGGGCAAGAGACCCAGTACTTC.

The rearrangement links TRBV5-5 to TRBJ2-5; 9 nucleotides match TRBD2. The CDR3 has 16 residues. V shed 0 bases and J 7 bases; nucleotides not matched to a gene: 10. Germline assignment: CDR1 SGHKS and CDR2 YYEKEE (reference sequence). CDR3 nucleotide sequence: TGTGCCAGCAGCTTGGAACTAGCGGGCCGAGTAAGGACCCAGTACTTC. Its protein product is CASSLELAGRVRTQYF.

About this clonotype itself: Since a much larger clone is just one base distant, this may be a read error. The rearrangement uses TRBV6-1 and TRBJ1-2; no reliable D call. CDR1 is MNHNS and CDR2 is SASEGT in the germline V gene. The CDR3 covers 14 residues. CDR3 protein: CVSKLRPPNYGYTF. Written as DNA, the CDR3 is TGTGTCAGCAAGCTCAGGCCGCCTAACTATGGCTACACCTTC.